The present TCR beta chain was sequenced within a study of cytomegalovirus exposure and HLA in healthy donors. Study overall: Among the approximately 380 donors who were genotyped, 81% fell in the genetic ancestry cluster that is associated with self-reported Caucasian donors. Whole-study findings and limits: TCR beta V segments were, for the most part, productive about 87% or about 30% of the time in an earlier analysis.

Germline loops: CDR1 MGHDK, CDR2 SYGVNS. The CDR3 is 14 amino acids. Trimming at V came to 7 bases and at J to 1 base, leaving 5 bases not matched to a gene. It was with 60 Vbeta and 13 Jbeta primers that the PCR ran. Original data processing: In a later analysis, around 11 million of 65 million to 80 million unique beta chains occurred in at least two donors. TCRdb keeps only in-frame clones here, not all; method: immunoSEQ multiplex PCR. The DNA gave D and trimming, while V, J and clone size come from that table. The sample consists of about 130,000 clones, approximately 71% of them appearing once. This clone was seen once. As yet, its antigen is unknown.

The clonotype was recovered from a man aged 25-45 years in good health and CMV-seronegative. Material for sequencing was PBMCs. The gene calls are TRBV25-1 and TRBJ2-7, with 9 nucleotides matching TRBD2. CDR3 in amino acids: CASKETSGSYEQYF. CDR3 nucleotides: TGTGCCAGCAAAGAGACTAGCGGATCCTACGAGCAGTACTTC.